Below are 18 T cell receptor beta chains sequenced from a single sample in a study of blood T cell repertoires in COVID-19. Some clones are missing from TCRdb's copy, which holds only in-frame ones; the method was immunoSEQ multiplex PCR. Here the sample spans about 320,000 clones, nearly 90% being singletons. Sequencing input: peripheral blood. Source of these receptors: a woman in her 30s with COVID-19, enrolled during active disease.

The rearrangement joins TRBV7-7 to TRBJ2-5; TRBD2 aligns across 12 bases. The CDR3 loop spans 20 amino acids. Losses at the gene ends were 5 bases for V and 4 bases for J; bases not matched to a gene: 20. The germline V gene has CDR1 SSHAT and CDR2 FNYEAQ (reference sequence). The CDR3, as DNA: TGTGCCAGCAGCCAAACCCCGACTAGCGGGGGAGGGGGGGATCGAGAGACCCAGTACTTC. Translated, it gives CASSQTPTSGGGGDRETQYF.

The V and J genes are TRBV5-8 and TRBJ2-7, with 14 bases matching TRBD2. Germline V gene data show CDR1 as SGHTS and CDR2 as YDEGEE. This CDR3 is 17 amino acids long. Trimming took 1 base from V and 2 from J; bases not matched to a gene: 5. The CDR3 coding sequence is TGTGCCAGCAGCTTGATCCGGACTAGCGGGGGGCCCTACGAGCAGTACTTC. Translation: CASSLIRTSGGPYEQYF.

This clone was detected only a few times. The V call is TRBV18, the J call TRBJ2-2; TRBD2 might be the D (5 bases). V lost 3 bases, J lost 8 bases, and 19 bases lay in between. Germline values: CDR1 KGHSH, CDR2 LQKENI. CDR3 length equals 16 residues. The CDR3 coding sequence is TGTGCCAGCTCACCGGACTCTCTTACCATCACAGGGGAGCTGTTTTTT. It is translated as CASSPDSLTITGELFF.

Turning to this clone: Different DNA sequences within this sample yield the same CDR3. CDR3 sequence reads: CASSIGGRSYEQYF. The CDR3 nucleotides are TGTGCCAGTAGTATAGGTGGCAGGTCCTACGAGCAGTACTTC. The J gene is TRBJ2-7, the V gene TRBV19; the D is unclear. The V end lost 1 base, the J end lost 1 base, and 8 bases lay between the germline ends. The CDR3 totals 14 residues. The germline V gene has CDR1 LNHDA and CDR2 SQIVND (reference sequence).

J is TRBJ1-1 and V is TRBV6-5, with 7 bases that match TRBD1. CDR1 MNHEY and CDR2 SVGAGI come from the germline V gene. With 4 bases clipped from V and 0 bases from J, the junction kept 2 bases outside the gene matches. CDR3 length: 14 residues. The CDR3 region is CASSWTGMNTEAFF. CDR3 coding DNA: TGTGCCAGCAGTTGGACAGGCATGAACACTGAAGCTTTCTTT.

This clone showed up just once. The chain links TRBV10-3 to TRBJ1-2; 8 nucleotides match TRBD1. V dropped 7 bases and J dropped 2; count of bases not matched to a gene: 9. Germline V gene sequence: CDR1 ENHRY, CDR2 SYGVKD. CDR3 length equals 15 residues. For the CDR3, the DNA is TGTGCCATCAATCCCGGACAGGGAAGGAACTATGGCTACACCTTC. Translating it yields CAINPGQGRNYGYTF.

V gene TRBV2 combines with J gene TRBJ1-1; D unclear. The germline CDR1 and CDR2 sequences are SNHLY and FYNNEI. The V end was cut by 8 bases, the J end by 4 bases, with 14 bases between. The CDR3 contains 13 residues. Written as DNA, the CDR3 is TGTGCCAGCCGTTTTGGTCGGGGCACTGAAGCTTTCTTT. Its translation is CASRFGRGTEAFF.

The chain is built from TRBV28 and TRBJ1-2; D gene ambiguous. Germline loops: CDR1 MDHEN, CDR2 SYDVKM. V was pared by 3 bases and J by 4 bases, with 9 bases between. This CDR3 comprises 13 residues. In DNA form, the CDR3 reads TGTGCCAGCAGTTTTTCGGAGGCCTATGGCTACACCTTC. The encoded protein is CASSFSEAYGYTF.

V is TRBV2 and J is TRBJ1-4; no clear D. V lost 8 bases and J 7 bases, leaving 14 bases between the germline ends. The germline gives CDR1 SNHLY, CDR2 FYNNEI. This CDR3 contains 13 residues. CDR3 sequence: CASRSTGPEKLFF. CDR3 coding DNA: TGTGCCAGCCGCTCGACGGGTCCTGAAAAACTGTTTTTT.

The chain is built from TRBV9 and TRBJ1-3, with D tentatively TRBD1 (5 bases). The CDR3 spans 15 residues. V lost 0 bases and J lost 2, with 9 bases in between. CDR1 is SGDLS, CDR2 YYNGEE, per germline. CDR3 sequence (DNA): TGTGCCAGCAGCGTAGGCAGGGTTGCTGGAAACACCATATATTTT. Amino acids: CASSVGRVAGNTIYF. Drawing the rest from reference TRBV9 and TRBJ1-3, the complete variable domain is DSGVTQTPKHLITATGQRVTLRCSPRSGDLSVYWYQQSLDQGLQFLIQYYNGEERAKGNILERFSAQQFPDLHSELNLSSLELGDSALYFCASSVGRVAGNTIYFGEGSWLTVV.

This clone was counted only a few times. The CDR3 region is CASKDNYNEQFF. The CDR3, as DNA: TGCGCCAGCAAGGACAATTACAATGAGCAGTTCTTC. The chain carries TRBV10-1 and TRBJ2-1, with D perhaps matching TRBD1 (5 bases). V lost 7 bases to trimming and J lost 4 bases, with 8 bases between them. Germline-derived CDR1 and CDR2 are WNHNN and SYGVQD (reference sequence). This CDR3 is 12 amino acids long.

V gene TRBV29-1 combines with J gene TRBJ2-5; 7 nucleotides align to TRBD1. This CDR3 spans 11 amino acids. Trimming removed 7 bases from V and 1 base from J; junction bases left unmatched: 0. Germline values: CDR1 SQVTM, CDR2 ANQGSEA. The CDR3 DNA reads as TGCAGCGGGGACAGCCAAGAGACCCAGTACTTC. This encodes CSGDSQETQYF.

The genes are TRBV5-1 and TRBJ2-3, with TRBD1 matching 8 bases. Trimming at V came to 2 bases and at J to 3 bases, leaving 5 bases not matched to a gene. The CDR3 is 15 amino acids. Germline CDR1 and CDR2: SGHRS and YFSETQ. The CDR3 here is CASSFSQGGTDTQYF. In DNA, the CDR3 is TGCGCCAGCAGCTTCTCACAGGGGGGTACAGATACGCAGTATTTT.

This clone was observed once. The V gene is TRBV6-5, the J gene TRBJ1-5; 7 bases align to TRBD1. Germline CDR1 reads MNHEY; CDR2 reads SVGAGI. The CDR3 runs 14 residues. V trimming: 8 bases; J trimming: 4 bases; junction bases outside the gene matches: 8. CDR3 DNA: TGTGCCAGCTCCGCCGCAGGGGGGAATCAGCCCCAGCATTTT. Encoded protein: CASSAAGGNQPQHF.

The J gene is TRBJ2-7, the V gene TRBV6-5, with D maybe TRBD1 (5 bases). The germline V and J ends were trimmed by 0 bases and 1 base, with 13 bases remaining between them. The germline gives CDR1 MNHEY, CDR2 SVGAGI. This CDR3 comprises 16 residues. CDR3 amino acids: CASSYSRLTESYEQYF. The DNA for the CDR3 is TGTGCCAGCAGTTACTCGAGGTTGACAGAGTCCTACGAGCAGTACTTC.

V and J are TRBV28 and TRBJ2-7, with 13 bases matching TRBD2. V shed 5 bases and J 6 bases; nucleotides not matched to a gene: 7. The CDR3 contains 15 residues. CDR1 and CDR2 from the germline V gene are MDHEN and SYDVKM. CDR3 DNA sequence: TGTGCCAGCAGTCCTCCCAGGACTAGCGGGGGCGAGCAGTACTTC. Translating gives CASSPPRTSGGEQYF.

The CDR3 nucleotides are TGTGCCAGCAGCCTTCAGGACAGGGATTTTCAGCCCCAGCATTTT. This codes for CASSLQDRDFQPQHF. This chain joins TRBV6-5 and TRBJ1-5; 8 nucleotides align to TRBD1. The CDR3 length is 15 residues. Germline values: CDR1 MNHEY, CDR2 SVGAGI. The J segment lost 6 bases and the V segment lost 6 bases, leaving 10 bases of the junction unmatched.

Worth noting for this clone: Additional DNA sequences in this sample encode the identical CDR3. The chain has TRBV19 and TRBJ2-1; D not certain. This CDR3 region has 12 residues. Trimming took off 6 bases at V and 3 bases at J, with 6 bases between the two ends. Germline-derived CDR1 and CDR2 are LNHDA and SQIVND (reference sequence). CDR3 DNA: TGTGCCAGTAGGGCAGGCTACAATGAGCAGTTCTTC. It specifies CASRAGYNEQFF. The full variable domain, rest sourced from reference TRBV19 and TRBJ2-1, is DGGITQSPKYLFRKEGQNVTLSCEQNLNHDAMYWYRQDPGQGLRLIYYSQIVNDFQKGDIAEGYSVSREKKESFPLTVTSAQKNPTAFYLCASRAGYNEQFFGPGTRLTVL.